These T cell receptor beta chains were read from a single sample in a study of T-cell memory formation after mild COVID-19. From the 5' RACE reads, TCRdb called clonotypes with MiXCR, one entry per CDR3 protein. The repertoire holds just over 150,000 distinct CDR3 sequences, with 25% to 40% as singletons. Input material: PBMCs or a T cell subset sorted from them (not recorded which). The receptor set was obtained from an adult woman who had mild COVID-19 (a few samples of this study predate the infection). Cell type and time point are not known. CDR3s include the opening cysteine and the closing phenylalanine or tryptophan. D genes are given only for firm matches. Some rows mark clone size as missing; the rest say once, few, many or name a class of expanded clone.

V gene,clone size,D gene,J gene,CDR3 protein,CDR3 DNA
TRBV5-1,-,TRBD1,TRBJ2-5,CASSLEAQGAQETQYF,TGCGCCAGCAGCTTGGAGGCGCAGGGGGCTCAAGAGACCCAGTACTTC
TRBV5-6,few,-,TRBJ2-7,CASSLALKGRYEQYF,TGTGCCAGCAGCTTGGCCCTGAAGGGGAGGTACGAGCAGTACTTC
TRBV5-6,-,-,TRBJ2-5,CASSFSSRGVQETQYF,TGTGCCAGCAGCTTCAGTAGCAGGGGAGTCCAAGAGACCCAGTACTTC
TRBV12-3/TRBV12-4,once,-,TRBJ2-1,CASSPGLTYNEQFF,TGTGCCAGCAGTCCGGGACTTACCTACAATGAGCAGTTCTTC
TRBV3-1,-,-,TRBJ1-6,CASSHFERTGRRSPLHF,TGTGCCAGCAGCCACTTCGAGCGGACGGGGCGTCGGTCACCCCTCCACTTT
TRBV29-1,-,TRBD2,TRBJ2-3,CSVLAGGADTQYF,TGCAGCGTTTTAGCGGGAGGAGCAGATACGCAGTATTTT
TRBV3-1,few,TRBD1,TRBJ2-1,CASSQGQGRNEQFF,TGTGCCAGCAGCCAGGGACAGGGTCGGAATGAGCAGTTCTTC
TRBV20-1,-,TRBD2,TRBJ2-1,CSARVAGGPNEQFF,TGCAGTGCTAGAGTAGCGGGAGGGCCCAATGAGCAGTTCTTC
TRBV2,few,-,TRBJ2-5,CASLRGGGPETQYF,TGTGCCAGCTTGAGGGGGGGAGGGCCGGAGACCCAGTACTTC
TRBV5-4,-,TRBD1,TRBJ2-5,CASCKGAGSQETQYF,TGTGCCAGCTGCAAGGGGGCGGGTTCTCAAGAGACCCAGTACTTC
TRBV4-2,-,-,TRBJ2-7,CASSQEALRYEQYF,TGTGCCAGCAGCCAAGAAGCTTTGCGGTACGAGCAGTACTTC
TRBV5-1,-,TRBD1,TRBJ2-7,CASSLRRQGSILIEQYF,TGCGCCAGCAGCTTGAGACGACAGGGCTCTATTCTTATCGAGCAGTACTTC
TRBV24-1,few,-,TRBJ1-1,CATRSQGRDTEAFF,TGTGCCACCCGGAGCCAGGGGCGGGACACTGAAGCTTTCTTT
TRBV12-3/TRBV12-4,-,-,TRBJ1-1,CASSPPGTIHTEAFF,TGTGCCAGCAGTCCTCCAGGGACAATTCACACTGAAGCTTTCTTT
TRBV6-6,-,-,TRBJ1-5,CASRYIPGDRQPQHF,TGTGCCAGCAGGTACATACCGGGGGACCGGCAGCCCCAGCATTTT
TRBV6-6,once,-,TRBJ1-2,CASREGPNYGYTF,TGTGCCAGCAGGGAGGGACCTAACTATGGCTACACCTTC
TRBV7-8,few,TRBD1,TRBJ1-2,CASRLGLSDRSHGYTF,TGTGCCAGCAGGTTGGGACTATCGGACAGGAGCCATGGCTACACCTTC
TRBV6-5,-,TRBD2,TRBJ2-7,CASSYSTLAGPYEQYF,TGTGCCAGCAGTTACTCGACACTAGCGGGGCCCTACGAGCAGTACTTC
TRBV20-1,-,TRBD2,TRBJ2-1,CSAPRLADGREQFF,TGCAGTGCCCCGCGACTAGCAGATGGGCGTGAGCAGTTCTTC
TRBV9,-,TRBD2,TRBJ2-7,CASSVGAGGPVEQYF,TGTGCCAGCAGCGTAGGAGCGGGGGGGCCGGTTGAGCAGTACTTC
TRBV5-1,few,-,TRBJ2-1,CASSPSSTGEQFF,TGCGCCAGCAGCCCTTCTAGCACTGGTGAGCAGTTCTTC
TRBV6-6,few,-,TRBJ2-3,CASSKLGGDTDTQYF,TGTGCCAGCAGTAAGCTAGGGGGAGACACAGATACGCAGTATTTT
TRBV7-7,few,-,TRBJ2-2,CASSPDSLSGELFF,TGTGCTAGCAGTCCGGACAGCCTCTCCGGGGAGCTGTTTTTT